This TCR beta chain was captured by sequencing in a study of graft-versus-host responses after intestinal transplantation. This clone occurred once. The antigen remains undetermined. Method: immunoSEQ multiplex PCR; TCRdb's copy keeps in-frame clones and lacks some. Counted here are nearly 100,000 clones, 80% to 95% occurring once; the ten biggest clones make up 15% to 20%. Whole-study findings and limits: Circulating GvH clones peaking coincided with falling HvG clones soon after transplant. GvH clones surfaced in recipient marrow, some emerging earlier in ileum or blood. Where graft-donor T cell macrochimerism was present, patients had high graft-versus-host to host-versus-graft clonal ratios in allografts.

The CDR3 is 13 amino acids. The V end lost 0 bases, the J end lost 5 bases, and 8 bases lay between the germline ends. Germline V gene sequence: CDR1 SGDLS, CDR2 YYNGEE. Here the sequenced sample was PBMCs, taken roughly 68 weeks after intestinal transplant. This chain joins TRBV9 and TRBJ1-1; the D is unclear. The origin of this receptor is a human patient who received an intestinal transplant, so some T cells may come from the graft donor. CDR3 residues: CASSVVSGTEAFF. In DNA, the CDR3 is TGTGCCAGCAGCGTAGTATCCGGAACTGAAGCTTTCTTT.